These 6 T cell receptor beta chains share one sample of origin, sequenced in a study of blood T cell repertoires in COVID-19. Produced via immunoSEQ multiplex PCR; TCRdb's table is partial and in-frame only. The table has 150,000 to 200,000 clones, roughly four fifths seen once. Input material: peripheral blood. The source of these receptors is a human donor in a cohort sampled during active COVID-19.

This clone was picked up a small number of times. The chain carries TRBV2 and TRBJ1-2, with D tentatively TRBD1 (6 bases). Germline-derived CDR1 and CDR2 are SNHLY and FYNNEI. The CDR3 runs to 12 residues. The ends were cut back, 4 bases at V and 6 bases at J, with 9 bases in the middle. The DNA of the CDR3 is TGTGCCAGCAGTGGGGCAGGGGATGGCTACACCTTC. This codes for CASSGAGDGYTF.

This rearrangement joins TRBV6-2 or TRBV6-3 to TRBJ1-1; 9 bases fit TRBD1. Germline loops: CDR1 MNHEY, CDR2 SVGEGT. Germline trimming cut 5 bases from V and 5 bases from J; bases unmatched to any gene: 15. The CDR3 is 17 residues long. The DNA for the CDR3 is TGTGCCAGCAGTCCCCCACTCGACAGGGGGTCGTCGACTGAAGCTTTCTTT. Amino acid sequence: CASSPPLDRGSSTEAFF.

This sequence joins TRBV5-1 and TRBJ2-5; D possibly corresponds to TRBD2 (7 bases). Germline assignment: CDR1 SGHRS and CDR2 YFSETQ. V lost 2 bases, J lost 5 bases, and 13 bases lay in between. CDR3 length: 14 residues. CDR3 coding DNA: TGCGCCAGCAGCTTAGGGGGGGCGGTGGAGACCCAGTACTTC. It is translated as CASSLGGAVETQYF.

The chain couples TRBV7-2 to TRBJ1-5; D is perhaps TRBD1 (5 bases). The germline V gene has CDR1 SGHTA and CDR2 FQGNSA. V dropped 5 bases and J dropped 7 bases, with 12 bases sitting between them. CDR3 length: 13 residues. The CDR3 is CASSPSGGQPQHF. For the CDR3, the DNA is TGTGCCAGCAGCCCCTCGGGGGGACAGCCCCAGCATTTT.

The chain employs TRBV7-9 and TRBJ2-7, with unresolved D. CDR3 size: 13 residues. V was clipped by 5 bases and J by 3 bases, with 11 bases between them. Looked up from germline, CDR1 is SEHNR and CDR2 is FQNEAQ (reference sequence). The CDR3 nucleotides are TGTGCCAGCAGCCAATTAGTGATCTACGAGCAGTACTTC. Encoded protein: CASSQLVIYEQYF.

This CDR3 is CASSQSTGARDTQYF. The CDR3 region has the DNA TGTGCCAGCAGCCAATCCACAGGGGCAAGGGATACGCAGTATTTT. This chain uses TRBV3-1 (or the pseudogene TRBV3-2) with TRBJ2-3, with 7 nucleotides matching TRBD1. Germline V gene lookup returns CDR1 LGHDT and CDR2 YNNKEL (reference sequence). V was pared by 2 bases and J by 6 bases, with 8 bases of the junction left unmatched. The CDR3 consists of 15 residues.